A single sample is the source of the 17 T cell receptor beta chains below, sequenced in a study of cytomegalovirus exposure and HLA in healthy donors. Only in-frame clones appear in the TCRdb table, and some are missing; sequencing was by immunoSEQ multiplex PCR. The data hold approximately 120,000 clones, with 88% observed a single time. The sequenced sample was PBMCs. The receptor set was obtained from a woman between 18 and 29 years old in good health and CMV-seronegative.

This chain connects TRBV29-1 to TRBJ1-1, with D unclear. Germline V CDR1 and CDR2: SQVTM, ANQGSEA. The CDR3 contains 12 residues. Trimming pared 4 bases from V and 3 bases from J, leaving 9 bases between. This CDR3 reads CSVGRRDTEAFF. Here the CDR3 DNA reads TGCAGCGTTGGCCGGAGGGACACTGAAGCTTTCTTT.

V and J are TRBV6-6 and TRBJ2-1, with 11 bases matching TRBD2. J was trimmed by 6 bases and V by 2 bases; bases with no gene match: 3. The V gene's germline CDR1 is MNHNY and CDR2 SVGAGI (reference sequence). CDR3 length equals 15 residues. DNA of the CDR3: TGTGCCAGCAGTTACAGGACTAGCGGGCTCAATGAGCAGTTCTTC. This gives the protein CASSYRTSGLNEQFF.

The chain has TRBV25-1 and TRBJ1-4; TRBD1 matches 10 bases. The length of the CDR3 is 15 residues. Germline CDR1 reads MGHDK; CDR2 reads SYGVNS. V trimming: 8 bases; J trimming: 7 bases; junction bases outside the gene matches: 10. CDR3 in amino acids: CASVYSGTGAEKLFF. CDR3 nucleotide sequence: TGTGCCAGCGTCTACAGCGGGACAGGGGCTGAAAAACTGTTTTTT.

This sequence joins TRBV27 and TRBJ2-2; 8 bases align to TRBD2. This CDR3 region has 13 residues. Trimming took 6 bases from V and 6 from J; bases not matched to a gene: 3. Germline CDR1 is MNHEY and CDR2 is SMNVEV (reference sequence). CDR3 sequence: CASSPGGAGELFF. CDR3 DNA: TGTGCCAGCAGCCCGGGGGGGGCCGGGGAGCTGTTTTTT.

The chain links TRBV19 to TRBJ2-1, with unresolved D. Germline values: CDR1 LNHDA, CDR2 SQIVND (reference sequence). V was pared by 8 bases and J by 8 bases, with 13 bases between. The CDR3 is 12 residues long. The CDR3 nucleotides are TGTGCCAGTGGTCCAACCCGAGATGAGCAGTTCTTC. Its translation is CASGPTRDEQFF.

This clone was seen more than once but under ten times. As DNA, the CDR3 is TGCGCCAGCAGCCAAGAACAGGGCTCTGGGGCCAACGTCCTGACTTTC. As protein: CASSQEQGSGANVLTF. The chain uses TRBV4-3 and TRBJ2-6, with a weak D call TRBD1 (6 bases). Germline loops: CDR1 LGHNA, CDR2 YSLEER. The CDR3 loop spans 16 amino acids. V was cut by 0 bases and J by 0 bases, with 6 bases left in between.

This clone was recorded once. This chain connects TRBV6-1 to TRBJ1-5, with 10 nucleotides matching TRBD1. V shed 3 bases and J 1 base; nucleotides not matched to a gene: 6. The CDR3 is 17 amino acids. CDR1 and CDR2 from the germline V gene are MNHNS and SASEGT. The CDR3 is CASSERRTGGSNQPQHF. The CDR3 DNA reads as TGTGCCAGCAGTGAGAGACGGACAGGGGGAAGCAATCAGCCCCAGCATTTT.

CDR3 sequence: CASSQDPGTVGYEQYF. The CDR3 DNA is TGCGCCAGCAGCCAAGATCCCGGGACTGTCGGCTACGAGCAGTACTTC. The chain links TRBV4-3 to TRBJ2-7; perhaps TRBD2 as D (6 bases). The CDR3 contains 16 residues. CDR1 and CDR2 from the germline V gene are LGHNA and YSLEER. With 0 bases removed from V and 3 bases from J, the gap between germline ends came to 15 bases.

This sequence joins TRBV5-6 and TRBJ1-1; 9 positions match TRBD1. CDR1 and CDR2 from the germline V gene are SGHDT and YYEEEE. The CDR3 totals 17 residues. J was trimmed by 5 bases and V by 0 bases; bases with no gene match: 11. The CDR3 coding sequence is TGTGCCAGCAGCTTGGCGTTGCCGACAGGGGGAGGGACTGAAGCTTTCTTT. Protein: CASSLALPTGGGTEAFF.

The genes are TRBV18 and TRBJ1-2, with 7 bases that match TRBD1. CDR1 and CDR2 (germline): KGHSH, LQKENI. The ends lost 3 bases at V and 6 bases at J; junction bases unmatched: 1. The CDR3 spans 12 residues. In DNA, the CDR3 is TGTGCCAGCTCACCGGACAGGAATGGCTACACCTTC. Translation: CASSPDRNGYTF.

The CDR3 coding sequence is TGTGCCAGCAGCCCCTCGACGACTAGCTACAATGAGCAGTTCTTC. It encodes CASSPSTTSYNEQFF. The genes are TRBV9 and TRBJ2-1, with D possibly being TRBD2 (6 bases). The CDR3 is 15 residues long. Trimming removed 4 bases from V and 3 bases from J, with 14 bases in between. Germline CDR1 and CDR2: SGDLS and YYNGEE.

The chain uses TRBV25-1 and TRBJ2-7; maybe TRBD1 (5 bases). V was trimmed by 4 bases and J by 2 bases, leaving 15 bases between them. The CDR3 is 15 residues long. CDR1 and CDR2 (germline): MGHDK, SYGVNS. The CDR3 DNA reads TGTGCCAGCAGTGGCCGAGCGTACAGGACCTACGAGCAGTACTTC. Its protein is CASSGRAYRTYEQYF.

This clone appeared once. One end of the junction is discordant with germline, which a read error may explain. This chain connects TRBV2 to TRBJ2-5; tentatively, D is TRBD2 (5 bases). The CDR3 is 14 residues long. Germline CDR1 is SNHLY and CDR2 is FYNNEI. CDR3 nucleotide sequence: TGTGCCAGCAGTGAGTCCTTCATTAGCGAGAACCAGTACTTC. Amino acid sequence: CASSESFISENQYF.

The chain couples TRBV6-5 to TRBJ1-2, with D perhaps matching TRBD1 (6 bases). Germline V lookup: CDR1 MNHEY, CDR2 SVGAGI. V shed 10 bases and J shed 2 bases, with 17 bases lying between them. The CDR3 spans 14 residues. CDR3 protein: CATTGLTGNYGYTF. The CDR3 region has the DNA TGTGCCACTACGGGCCTCACAGGGAACTATGGCTACACCTTC.

This clone was seen more than once but under ten times. This chain connects TRBV23-1 to TRBJ1-5; D may be TRBD1 (5 bases). TRBV23-1 is designated an ORF whose function remains uncertain. The CDR3 totals 15 residues. The V and J ends lost 7 bases and 6 bases respectively, with 19 bases between them. The CDR3, as DNA: TGCGCCAGCAAGGAGACAGCCCTCTATCCTCAGCCCCAGCATTTT. Translation: CASKETALYPQPQHF.

V is TRBV4-2 and J is TRBJ1-5, with no clear D. With 1 base removed from V and 3 bases from J, the gap between germline ends came to 10 bases. Germline V lookup: CDR1 LGHNA, CDR2 YNFKEQ. CDR3 length: 15 amino acids. The CDR3 region has the DNA TGTGCCAGCAGCCAAGTGAGGACTGACAATCAGCCCCAGCATTTT. Amino acids: CASSQVRTDNQPQHF.

This chain uses TRBV4-3 with TRBJ2-7; tentative D call: TRBD1 (6 bases). Deletions cut 1 base from V and 6 bases from J, with 10 bases between. Per the germline V gene, CDR1 is LGHNA and CDR2 is YSLEER. The CDR3 has 13 residues. The CDR3 nucleotides are TGCGCCAGCAGCCAAGTCCCAGGGGTCGAGCAGTACTTC. This encodes CASSQVPGVEQYF.